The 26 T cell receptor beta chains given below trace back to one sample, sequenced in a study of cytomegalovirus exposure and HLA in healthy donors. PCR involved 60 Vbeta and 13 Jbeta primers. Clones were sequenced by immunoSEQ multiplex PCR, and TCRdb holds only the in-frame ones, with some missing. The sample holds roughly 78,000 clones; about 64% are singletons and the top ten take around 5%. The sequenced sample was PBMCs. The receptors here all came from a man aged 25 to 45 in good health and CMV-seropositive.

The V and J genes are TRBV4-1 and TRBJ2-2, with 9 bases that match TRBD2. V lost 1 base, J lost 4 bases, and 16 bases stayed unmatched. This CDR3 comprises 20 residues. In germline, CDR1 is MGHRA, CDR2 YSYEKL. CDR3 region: CASSQGPFGSGRIGTGELFF. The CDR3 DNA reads TGCGCCAGCAGCCAAGGGCCCTTCGGGAGCGGGAGGATCGGCACCGGGGAGCTGTTTTTT.

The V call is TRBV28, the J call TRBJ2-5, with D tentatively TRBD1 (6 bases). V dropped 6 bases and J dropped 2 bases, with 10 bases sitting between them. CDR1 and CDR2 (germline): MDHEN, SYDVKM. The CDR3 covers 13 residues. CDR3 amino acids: CASRKGQQETQYF. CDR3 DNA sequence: TGTGCCAGCAGAAAAGGACAGCAAGAGACCCAGTACTTC.

The CDR3 spells CASSPRTSYEQYF. DNA for the CDR3: TGTGCCAGCAGCCCTAGAACCTCCTACGAGCAGTACTTC. The J gene is TRBJ2-7, the V gene TRBV7-9, with D unresolved. V was trimmed by 5 bases and J by 0 bases, leaving 8 bases between them. Germline-derived CDR1 and CDR2 are SEHNR and FQNEAQ (reference sequence). The CDR3 is 13 amino acids.

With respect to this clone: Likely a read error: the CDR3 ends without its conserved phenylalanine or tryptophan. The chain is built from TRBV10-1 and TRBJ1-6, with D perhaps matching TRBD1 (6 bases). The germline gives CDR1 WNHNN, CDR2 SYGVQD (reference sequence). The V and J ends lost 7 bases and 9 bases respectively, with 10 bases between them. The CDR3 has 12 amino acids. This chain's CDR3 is CASNTGSSPLHL. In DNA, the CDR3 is TGCGCCAGCAATACAGGGAGTTCACCCCTCCACCTT.

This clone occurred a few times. The CDR3 coding sequence is TGTGCCAGCAGCCCCAATCGGAGGGACACCGGGGAGCTGTTTTTT. Translated: CASSPNRRDTGELFF. J is TRBJ2-2 and V is TRBV5-4; D is possibly TRBD2 (6 bases). The CDR3 covers 15 residues. The V gene's germline CDR1 is SGHNT and CDR2 YYREEE (reference sequence). Trimming removed 4 bases at V and 3 bases at J, with 13 bases between.

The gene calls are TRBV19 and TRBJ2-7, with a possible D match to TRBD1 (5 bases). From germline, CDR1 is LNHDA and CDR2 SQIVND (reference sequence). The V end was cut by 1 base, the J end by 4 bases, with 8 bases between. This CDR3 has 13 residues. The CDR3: CASSIGGGYEQYF. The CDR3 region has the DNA TGTGCCAGTAGTATAGGGGGCGGATACGAGCAGTACTTC.

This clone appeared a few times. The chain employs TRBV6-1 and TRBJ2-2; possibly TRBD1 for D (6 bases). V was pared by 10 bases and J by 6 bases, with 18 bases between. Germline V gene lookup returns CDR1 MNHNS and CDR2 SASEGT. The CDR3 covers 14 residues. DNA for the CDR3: TGTGCCACCACGCTAGGGGGAACCGCCGGGGAGCTGTTTTTT. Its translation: CATTLGGTAGELFF.

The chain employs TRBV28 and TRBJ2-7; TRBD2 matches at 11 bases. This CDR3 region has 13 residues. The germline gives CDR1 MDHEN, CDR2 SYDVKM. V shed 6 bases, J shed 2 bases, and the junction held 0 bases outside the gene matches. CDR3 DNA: TGTGCCAGCAGGGGACTAGCGGCCTACGAGCAGTACTTC. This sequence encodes CASRGLAAYEQYF.

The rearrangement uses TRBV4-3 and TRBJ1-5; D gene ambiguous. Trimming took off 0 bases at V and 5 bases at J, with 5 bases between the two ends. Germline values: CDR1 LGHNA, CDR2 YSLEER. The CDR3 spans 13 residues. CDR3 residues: CASSQDGDQPQHF. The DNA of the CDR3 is TGCGCCAGCAGCCAAGACGGGGATCAGCCCCAGCATTTT.

CDR3 nucleotides: TGCAGCGCAGGGGGATACAATGAGCAGTTCTTC. This sequence encodes CSAGGYNEQFF. This chain connects TRBV29-1 to TRBJ2-1; 7 positions match TRBD1. CDR1 SQVTM and CDR2 ANQGSEA come from the germline V gene. CDR3 length equals 11 residues. The J segment lost 4 bases and the V segment lost 7 bases, leaving 1 base of the junction unmatched.

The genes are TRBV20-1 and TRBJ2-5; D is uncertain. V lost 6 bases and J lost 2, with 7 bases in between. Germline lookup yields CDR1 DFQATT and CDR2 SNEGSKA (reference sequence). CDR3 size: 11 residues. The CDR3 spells CSAGGQETQYF. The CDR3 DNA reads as TGCAGTGCCGGCGGTCAAGAGACCCAGTACTTC.

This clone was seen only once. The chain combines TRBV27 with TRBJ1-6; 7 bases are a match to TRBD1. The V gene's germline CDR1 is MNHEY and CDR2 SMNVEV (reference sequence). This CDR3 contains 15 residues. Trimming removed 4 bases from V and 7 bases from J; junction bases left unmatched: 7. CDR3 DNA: TGTGCCAGCAGTTCGACAGGGTGGAAGAATTCACCCCTCCACTTT. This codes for CASSSTGWKNSPLHF.

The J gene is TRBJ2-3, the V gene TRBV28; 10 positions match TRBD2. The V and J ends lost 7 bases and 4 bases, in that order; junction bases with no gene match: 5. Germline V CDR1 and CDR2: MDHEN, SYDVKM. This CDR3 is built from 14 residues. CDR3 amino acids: CASTGAGGSDTQYF. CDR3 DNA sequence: TGTGCCAGCACCGGAGCGGGGGGGTCAGATACGCAGTATTTT.

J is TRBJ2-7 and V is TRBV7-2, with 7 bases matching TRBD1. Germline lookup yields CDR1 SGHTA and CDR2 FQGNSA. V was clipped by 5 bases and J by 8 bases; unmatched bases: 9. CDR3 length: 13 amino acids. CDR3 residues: CASSLGTARKQYF. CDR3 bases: TGTGCCAGCAGCCTAGGGACAGCACGCAAGCAGTACTTC.

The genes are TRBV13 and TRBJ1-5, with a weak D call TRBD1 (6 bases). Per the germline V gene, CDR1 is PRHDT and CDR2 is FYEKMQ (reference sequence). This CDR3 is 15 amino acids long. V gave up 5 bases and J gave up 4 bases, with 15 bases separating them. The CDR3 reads CASSPGPGANQPQHF. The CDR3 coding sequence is TGTGCCAGCAGCCCAGGACCAGGGGCAAATCAGCCCCAGCATTTT.

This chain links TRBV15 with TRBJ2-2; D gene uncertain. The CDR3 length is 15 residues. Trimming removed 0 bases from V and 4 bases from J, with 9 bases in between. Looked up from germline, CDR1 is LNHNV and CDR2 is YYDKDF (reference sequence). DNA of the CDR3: TGTGCCACCAGCAGAGACGCTTCGGGCACCGGGGAGCTGTTTTTT. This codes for CATSRDASGTGELFF. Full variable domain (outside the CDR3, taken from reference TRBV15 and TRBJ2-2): DAMVIQNPRYQVTQFGKPVTLSCSQTLNHNVMYWYQQKSSQAPKLLFHYYDKDFNNEADTPDNFQSRRPNTSFCFLDIRSPGLGDTAMYLCATSRDASGTGELFFGEGSRLTVL.

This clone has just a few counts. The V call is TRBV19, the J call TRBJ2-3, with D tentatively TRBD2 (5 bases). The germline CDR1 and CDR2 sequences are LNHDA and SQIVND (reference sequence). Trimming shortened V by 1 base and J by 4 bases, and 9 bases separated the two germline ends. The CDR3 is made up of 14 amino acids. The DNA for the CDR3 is TGTGCCAGTAGTATAGGACTAACATCAGATACGCAGTATTTT. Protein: CASSIGLTSDTQYF.

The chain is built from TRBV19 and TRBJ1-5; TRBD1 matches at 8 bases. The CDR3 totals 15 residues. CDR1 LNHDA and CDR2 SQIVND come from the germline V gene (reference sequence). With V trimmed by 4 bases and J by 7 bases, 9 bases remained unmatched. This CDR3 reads CASSTRQGLWQPQHF. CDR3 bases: TGTGCCAGTAGTACCCGACAGGGGCTCTGGCAGCCCCAGCATTTT.

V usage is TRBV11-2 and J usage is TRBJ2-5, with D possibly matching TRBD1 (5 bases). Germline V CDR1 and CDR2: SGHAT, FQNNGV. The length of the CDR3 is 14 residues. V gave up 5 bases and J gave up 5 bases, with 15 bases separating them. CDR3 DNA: TGTGCCAGCAGCCTACAAAGGTACAGGGAGACCCAGTACTTC. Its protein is CASSLQRYRETQYF.

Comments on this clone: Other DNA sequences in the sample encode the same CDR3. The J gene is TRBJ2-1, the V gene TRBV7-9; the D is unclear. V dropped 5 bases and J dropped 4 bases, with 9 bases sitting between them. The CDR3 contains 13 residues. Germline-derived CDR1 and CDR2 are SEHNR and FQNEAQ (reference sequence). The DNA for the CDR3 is TGTGCCAGCAGCATAACGGGTTACAATGAGCAGTTCTTC. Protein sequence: CASSITGYNEQFF.

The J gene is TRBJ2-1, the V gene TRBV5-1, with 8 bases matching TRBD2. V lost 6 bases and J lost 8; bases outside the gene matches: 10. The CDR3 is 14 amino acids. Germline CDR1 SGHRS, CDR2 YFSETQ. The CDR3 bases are TGCGCCAGCACTACGGGGGGGGGAGTCTATGAGCAGTTCTTC. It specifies CASTTGGGVYEQFF.

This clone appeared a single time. In DNA, the CDR3 is TGTGCCAGCAGCTCCAGTCTTTCCGGGCTAGCGTCGGAGACCCAGTACTTC. Translation: CASSSSLSGLASETQYF. The chain recombines TRBV7-2 with TRBJ2-5, with D possibly TRBD2 on 6 matching bases. The CDR3 length is 17 residues. From germline, CDR1 is SGHTA and CDR2 FQGNSA. Between the trimmed V and J ends, which lost 4 bases and 5 bases, there was a span of 23 bases.

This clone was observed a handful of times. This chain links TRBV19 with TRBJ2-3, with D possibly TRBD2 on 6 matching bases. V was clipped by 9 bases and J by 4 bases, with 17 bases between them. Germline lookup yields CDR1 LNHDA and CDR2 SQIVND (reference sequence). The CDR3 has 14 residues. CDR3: CASQYGGSADTQYF. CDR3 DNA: TGTGCCAGCCAATACGGGGGTAGCGCAGATACGCAGTATTTT.

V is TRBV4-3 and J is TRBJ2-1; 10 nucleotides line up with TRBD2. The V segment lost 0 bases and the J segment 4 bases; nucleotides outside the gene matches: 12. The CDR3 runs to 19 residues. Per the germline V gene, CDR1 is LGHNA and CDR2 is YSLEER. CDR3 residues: CASSQDSRGELAGYNEQFF. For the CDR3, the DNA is TGCGCCAGCAGCCAAGACTCGCGGGGGGAACTAGCGGGATACAATGAGCAGTTCTTC.

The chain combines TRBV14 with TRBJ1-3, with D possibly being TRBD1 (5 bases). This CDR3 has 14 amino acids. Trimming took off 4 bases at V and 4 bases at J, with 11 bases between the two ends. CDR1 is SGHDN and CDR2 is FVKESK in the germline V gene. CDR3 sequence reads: CASSRQRYGNTIYF. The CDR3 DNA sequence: TGTGCCAGCAGCCGACAGCGTTACGGAAACACCATATATTTT.

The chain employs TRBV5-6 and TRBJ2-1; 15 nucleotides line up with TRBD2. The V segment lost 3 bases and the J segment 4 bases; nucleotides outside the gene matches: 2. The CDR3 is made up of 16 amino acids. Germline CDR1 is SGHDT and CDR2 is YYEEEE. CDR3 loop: CASSSGLAGGYNEQFF. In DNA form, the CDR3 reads TGTGCCAGCAGCTCGGGACTAGCGGGAGGTTACAATGAGCAGTTCTTC.